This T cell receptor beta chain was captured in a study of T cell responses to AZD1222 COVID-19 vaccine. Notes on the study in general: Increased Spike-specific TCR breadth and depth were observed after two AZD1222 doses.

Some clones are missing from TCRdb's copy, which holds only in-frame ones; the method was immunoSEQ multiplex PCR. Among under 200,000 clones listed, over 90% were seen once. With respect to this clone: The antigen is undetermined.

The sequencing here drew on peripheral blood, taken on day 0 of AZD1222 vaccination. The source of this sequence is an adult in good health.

The CDR3 sequence: CASQGYRGEKLFF. In DNA form, the CDR3 reads TGTGCCAGTCAAGGTTACCGGGGGGAAAAACTGTTTTTT. The chain joins TRBV6-5 to TRBJ1-4, with a weak D call TRBD1 (5 bases). CDR1 is MNHEY, CDR2 SVGAGI, per germline. The CDR3 totals 13 residues. Trimming removed 9 bases at V and 8 bases at J, with 16 bases between.